This record covers a single TCR beta chain. The sample originates from a study of blood T cell repertoires in COVID-19. Study-level information: COVID-19 samples from acute and convalescent phases originated in the United States, Italy and Spain. PBMCs, B-cell-depleted T cells, or T cells were the source of the cDNA or gDNA that made up the material.

The CDR3 contains 15 residues. CDR1 and CDR2 (germline): MNHEY, SVGAGI. V lost 0 bases and J 6 bases, leaving 12 bases between the germline ends. Here immunoSEQ multiplex PCR was the method, and the copy in TCRdb shows in-frame clones only, minus some. Of tens of thousands of clones in the sample, 70% to 90% were seen once. Assignment of participants to cohorts was predicated upon participant-reported clinical history. Either two negative PCRs, clearance, or symptom resolution qualified Cohort 3 donors as recovered. The chain has TRBV6-5 and TRBJ1-5; a possible D gene is TRBD1 (5 bases). The sequence was obtained from a woman aged 40 to 50 who had recovered from COVID-19. The specimen was PBMCs or T cells enriched from blood (not recorded which). The CDR3: CASSYSRWGGQPQHF. The CDR3 DNA is TGTGCCAGCAGTTACTCGCGGTGGGGGGGTCAGCCCCAGCATTTT.